One T cell receptor (beta chain) is described in this entry. The assay was immunoSEQ multiplex PCR, and TCRdb's table has in-frame clones only and misses some. Found here are about 290,000 clones, 85% of them singletons; the top ten hold around 4.2%. The sample comes from a study of blood T cell repertoires in COVID-19. For the study at large: Spain, Italy and the United States supplied samples that represented acute and convalescent COVID-19.

The germline V gene encodes CDR1 SGHRS and CDR2 YFSETQ. Unmatched junction bases numbered 4, after V lost 4 bases and J lost 6 bases. CDR3 size: 13 residues. Sequencing input: peripheral blood. This TCR was recovered from a woman in her forties or fifties with active or convalescent COVID-19. V usage is TRBV5-1 and J usage is TRBJ2-1, with 7 bases fitting TRBD1. The CDR3 region is CASSNTGANEQFF. The CDR3 region has the DNA TGCGCCAGCAGCAACACAGGGGCCAATGAGCAGTTCTTC.